This TCR beta chain was identified in a study of cytomegalovirus exposure and HLA in healthy donors. Comment on this clone: Its antigen is currently unknown.

General observations from the study: When analyzed later, a missense DCLRE1C variant was found to be linked to TCR beta V- and J-gene trimming. A later analysis showed HLA-associated TCR beta chains outstripping equally common others in clonal expansion. Earlier analysis looked at TCR beta V segments, and most were productive about 87% or about 30% of the time.

13 Jbeta primers and 60 Vbeta primers were used for the PCR. This table comes from immunoSEQ multiplex PCR, and its TCRdb copy is limited to in-frame clones, with some not included. The sample lists about 240,000 clones, over 70% seen once, with less than 8.5% in the top ten. Germline CDR1 and CDR2: MGHDK and SYGVNS. The CDR3 totals 13 residues. The V end lost 5 bases, the J end lost 11 bases, and 18 bases lay between the germline ends. J is TRBJ1-1 and V is TRBV25-1, with D uncertain. The sequenced sample consisted of PBMCs. The source of this sequence is a woman aged 60 to 75 in good health and CMV-seropositive. In DNA, the CDR3 is TGTGCCAGCAGTTCAGGAGGGCGGGTTGGGGCTTTCTTT. It specifies CASSSGGRVGAFF.